The subject of this entry is one TCR beta chain. The record originates from a study of graft-versus-host responses after intestinal transplantation. The germline CDR1 and CDR2 sequences are KGHSH and LQKENI. The CDR3 has 14 amino acids. V shed 3 bases and J shed 5 bases, with 10 bases lying between them. Profiled with immunoSEQ multiplex PCR; TCRdb holds only in-frame clones, not every one. This table holds some 6,600 clones, 30% found once. This rearrangement joins TRBV18 to TRBJ1-4, with D unresolved. The sequencing used alloreactive CD4+ T cells from a mixed lymphocyte reaction culture, collected before transplantation. As for subset: CFSE-low proliferating T cells sorted from approximately 6-day pre-transplant mixed lymphocyte reaction (GvH or HvG direction). The receptor was derived from a human patient who was an organ donor for intestinal transplantation. CDR3 nucleotides: TGTGCCAGCTCACCGAATCTCCAGAATGAAAAACTGTTTTTT. This codes for CASSPNLQNEKLFF.